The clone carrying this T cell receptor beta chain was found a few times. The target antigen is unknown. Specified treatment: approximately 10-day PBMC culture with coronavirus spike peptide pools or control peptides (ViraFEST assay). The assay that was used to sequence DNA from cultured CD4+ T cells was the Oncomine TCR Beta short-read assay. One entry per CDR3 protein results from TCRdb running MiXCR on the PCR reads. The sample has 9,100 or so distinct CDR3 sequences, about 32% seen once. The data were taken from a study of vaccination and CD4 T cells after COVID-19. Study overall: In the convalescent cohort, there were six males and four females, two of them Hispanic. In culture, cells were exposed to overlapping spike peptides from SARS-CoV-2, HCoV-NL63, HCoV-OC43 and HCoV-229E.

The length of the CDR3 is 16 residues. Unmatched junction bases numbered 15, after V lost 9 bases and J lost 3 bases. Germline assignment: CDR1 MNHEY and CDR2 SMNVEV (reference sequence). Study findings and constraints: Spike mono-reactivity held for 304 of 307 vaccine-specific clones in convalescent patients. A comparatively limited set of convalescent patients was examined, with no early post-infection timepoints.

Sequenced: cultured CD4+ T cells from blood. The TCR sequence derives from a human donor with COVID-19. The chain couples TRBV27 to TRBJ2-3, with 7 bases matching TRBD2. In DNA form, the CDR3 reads TGTGCCAGTAGTCGGTTCCGGAGCGGGGCGACAGATACGCAGTATTTT. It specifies CASSRFRSGATDTQYF.